This is a list of T cell receptor beta chains from one sample in a study of blood T cell repertoires in COVID-19. Using immunoSEQ multiplex PCR, the repertoire was profiled, and TCRdb retains in-frame clones only, with some absent. The table shows 200,000 or so clones, with roughly four fifths occurring only once. The sequenced sample consisted of peripheral blood. The receptors shown here come from a human donor with acute or convalescent COVID-19. The donor label of this sample is uncertain. Each CDR3 is given without its conserved first and last residue.

TRBV18	TRBJ1-2	ASSPTGQEIYGYT
TRBV7-9	TRBJ1-2	ASSLAGRGRDYGYT
TRBV12-3/TRBV12-4	TRBJ2-5	ASRPSGQETQY
TRBV30	TRBJ1-1	ACDRGLGTEAF
TRBV29-1	TRBJ2-7	SVGTQRGTSGYEQY
TRBV7-2	TRBJ2-5	ASSSRGSGSRETQY
TRBV7-2	TRBJ1-6	ASSSVRQGVYSPLH
TRBV5-6	TRBJ2-3	ASSSWGGRDTQY
TRBV5-5	TRBJ2-3	ASSLAPGTDTQY
TRBV15	TRBJ2-1	ATRGPGNEQF
TRBV24-1	TRBJ1-2	ATSDSGQNNGYT
TRBV9	TRBJ1-3	ASSGGVRPGNTIY
TRBV25-1	TRBJ2-5	AREDRGRVLEETQY
TRBV28	TRBJ1-1	ASNQQGRAEAF
TRBV5-5	TRBJ1-2	ASSPGQDFYGYT
TRBV6-5	TRBJ1-5	ASSYSSTGSLQPQH
TRBV30	TRBJ2-1	AWSVSESSYNEQF
TRBV2	TRBJ2-1	ASSIERKQF
TRBV9	TRBJ2-1	ASSPRVATSGRIFRSYNEQF
TRBV6-1	TRBJ1-5	ASSALHRGLDQPQH
TRBV5-1	TRBJ1-1	ASSTQGRSGNTEAF
TRBV29-1	TRBJ2-7	SVEGLSGYEQY